This TCR beta chain was sequenced during a study of blood T cell repertoires in COVID-19. The CDR3 runs to 14 residues. Germline V gene sequence: CDR1 MGHDK, CDR2 SYGVNS. The V gene lost 7 bases and the J gene lost 5 bases, with 17 bases spanning the gap. Repertoires were generated with immunoSEQ multiplex PCR, while TCRdb's copy carries only in-frame clones and drops some. The sample lists about 160,000 clones; more than 75% were seen once. Specimen: peripheral blood. This sequence joins TRBV25-1 and TRBJ2-5; the D gene is possibly TRBD2 (7 bases). This TCR was sampled from a man aged 60 to 75 with active or convalescent COVID-19. CDR3: CASTALGGLETQYF. The CDR3 DNA reads TGTGCCAGCACAGCCCTCGGGGGGCTTGAGACCCAGTACTTC.